This T cell receptor (beta chain) is from a study of Ad26.COV2.S vaccination and SARS-CoV-2 variants. This clone is a singleton in its sample. Assay: immunoSEQ multiplex PCR; the TCRdb copy retains only in-frame clones and omits some. The table shows over 450,000 clones, with roughly nine tenths occurring only once. As for treatment: approximately 18 received Ad26.COV2.S at low or high dose, single or two shots; 5 received placebo; per-sample allocation not given. On day 63 after the first injection, vaccine and placebo recipients gave samples. Material: peripheral blood, obtained in a trial of Ad26.COV2.S vaccine versus placebo. This TCR was sampled from a person between 18 and 59 years old who received the Ad26.COV2.S COVID-19 vaccine or a placebo.

Written as DNA, the CDR3 is TGTGCCAGCAGCTTGGGACCCACAGAAGGAGAGCAGTTCTTC. It specifies CASSLGPTEGEQFF. The chain carries TRBV5-4 and TRBJ2-1; D uncertain. Trimming cost V 0 bases and J 10 bases, with 14 bases left between them. Germline CDR1 reads SGHNT; CDR2 reads YYREEE (reference sequence). The CDR3 totals 14 residues.